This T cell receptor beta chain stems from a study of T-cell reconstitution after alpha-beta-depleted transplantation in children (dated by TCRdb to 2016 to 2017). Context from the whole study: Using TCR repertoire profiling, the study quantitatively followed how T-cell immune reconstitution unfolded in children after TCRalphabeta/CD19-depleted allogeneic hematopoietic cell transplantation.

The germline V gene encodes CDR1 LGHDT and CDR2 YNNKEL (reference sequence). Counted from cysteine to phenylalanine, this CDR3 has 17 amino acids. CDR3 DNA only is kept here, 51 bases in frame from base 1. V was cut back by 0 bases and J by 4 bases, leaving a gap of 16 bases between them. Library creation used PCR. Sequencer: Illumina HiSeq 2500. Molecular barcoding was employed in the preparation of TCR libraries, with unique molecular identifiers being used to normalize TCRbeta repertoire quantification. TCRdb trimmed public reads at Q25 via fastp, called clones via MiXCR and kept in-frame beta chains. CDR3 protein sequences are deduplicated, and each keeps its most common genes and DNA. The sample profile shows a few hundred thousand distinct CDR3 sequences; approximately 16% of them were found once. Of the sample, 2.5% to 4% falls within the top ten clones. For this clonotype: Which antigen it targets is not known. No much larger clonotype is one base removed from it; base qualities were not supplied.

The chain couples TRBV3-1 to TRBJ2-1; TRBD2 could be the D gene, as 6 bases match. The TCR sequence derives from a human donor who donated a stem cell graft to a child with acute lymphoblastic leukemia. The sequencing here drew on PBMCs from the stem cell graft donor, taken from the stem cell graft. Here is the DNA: TGTGCCAGCAGCCAAGAAGTAGTAGCGGAAACTTACAATGAGCAGTTCTTC. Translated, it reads CASSQEVVAETYNEQFF.